This T cell receptor beta chain was identified during a study of T cells in Graves' hyperthyroidism and ophthalmopathy. Ten or more counts support this clonotype. Its antigen is unidentified. RNA transcripts gave rise to amplified TCR beta CDR3 regions. Initially, a first-round RT-PCR of the TCR CDR3 employed the HTBI primer set. MiXCR was run by TCRdb on the multiplex PCR reads, yielding one entry per CDR3 protein. The sample has 350,000 to 400,000 distinct CDR3 sequences; under 20% are singletons. Notes on the study in general: Separating ophthalmopathy from stable hyperthyroidism was achieved by a 13 V-J model.

The sequencing input was blood. This receptor was identified in a man younger than 30 with Graves' ophthalmopathy.

Here the CDR3 reads CASSDWGASGNEQFF. Here the CDR3 DNA reads TGTGCCAGCAGTGATTGGGGGGCCTCAGGGAATGAGCAGTTCTTC. The chain links TRBV2 to TRBJ2-1, with D perhaps being TRBD1 or TRBD2 (6 bases each). Germline loops: CDR1 SNHLY, CDR2 FYNNEI. V dropped 3 bases and J dropped 7 bases, with 16 bases sitting between them. This CDR3 contains 15 residues.